This TCR beta chain originates from a study of identical twins. Regarding the study as a whole: Carriage of fewer insertions was seen in abundant cord blood beta clonotypes, whereas memory repertoires showed none. Instead of following the same donors, the conclusions were based on cross-sectional statistical analysis.

Comment on this clonotype: Its antigen is still unknown.

Unique molecular identifiers were present on the cDNA, which also gained a universal primer site by template switching. TCRdb re-derived calls from the 5' RACE reads in MiXCR, one entry per CDR3 protein. The sample gives around 1.7 million distinct CDR3 sequences, 32% of which show up once; around 0.25% is in the top ten. The donors were all healthy and Caucasian. This clonotype originated in a newborn girl in good health. The sequencing input was cord blood.

The DNA of the CDR3 is TGCAGCGTCTCGGTGACAGGGAAGAACACTGAAGCTTTCTTT. It specifies CSVSVTGKNTEAFF. The genes are TRBV29-1 and TRBJ1-1, with 7 nucleotides matching TRBD1. This CDR3 is 14 amino acids long. Trimming took 6 bases from V and 1 from J; bases not matched to a gene: 8. Per germline, CDR1 SQVTM and CDR2 ANQGSEA.